This T cell receptor (beta chain) derives from a study of T cells and Merkel cell carcinoma outcomes. Trimming left V 7 bases short and J 5 bases short, with 18 bases between. The germline gives CDR1 MNHEY, CDR2 SVGAGI. The CDR3 is made up of 14 amino acids. Study observations and caveats: Repertoire plus T-cell density reportedly predicted Merkel cell carcinoma outcomes.

On this clone: Its antigen remains unknown.

Assay: immunoSEQ multiplex PCR; the TCRdb copy retains only in-frame clones and omits some. The table has about 19,000 clones, over 75% seen once; the top ten hold over 3%. Sequenced: tumor tissue from Merkel cell carcinoma. This chain uses TRBV6-5 with TRBJ2-7; D is tentatively TRBD1 or TRBD2 (6 bases each). This sequence originates from a human donor with Merkel cell carcinoma. The CDR3 bases are TGTGCCAGCACCCCCGGGTGGGGGGCGAACGAGCAGTACTTC. Its protein product is CASTPGWGANEQYF.